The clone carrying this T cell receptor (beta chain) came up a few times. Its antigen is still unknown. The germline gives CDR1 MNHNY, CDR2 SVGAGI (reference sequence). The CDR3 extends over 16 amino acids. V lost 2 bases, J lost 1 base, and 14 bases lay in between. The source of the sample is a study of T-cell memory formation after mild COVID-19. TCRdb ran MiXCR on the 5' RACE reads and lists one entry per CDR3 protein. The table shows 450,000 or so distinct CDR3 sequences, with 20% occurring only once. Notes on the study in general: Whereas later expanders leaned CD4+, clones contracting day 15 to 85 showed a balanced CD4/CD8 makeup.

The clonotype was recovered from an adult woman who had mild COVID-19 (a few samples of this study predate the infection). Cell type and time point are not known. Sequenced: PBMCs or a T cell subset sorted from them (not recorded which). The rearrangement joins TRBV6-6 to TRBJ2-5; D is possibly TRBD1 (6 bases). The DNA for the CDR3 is TGTGCCAGCAGTTACCTACAGGGCGCAGCCCAAGAGACCCAGTACTTC. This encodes CASSYLQGAAQETQYF.